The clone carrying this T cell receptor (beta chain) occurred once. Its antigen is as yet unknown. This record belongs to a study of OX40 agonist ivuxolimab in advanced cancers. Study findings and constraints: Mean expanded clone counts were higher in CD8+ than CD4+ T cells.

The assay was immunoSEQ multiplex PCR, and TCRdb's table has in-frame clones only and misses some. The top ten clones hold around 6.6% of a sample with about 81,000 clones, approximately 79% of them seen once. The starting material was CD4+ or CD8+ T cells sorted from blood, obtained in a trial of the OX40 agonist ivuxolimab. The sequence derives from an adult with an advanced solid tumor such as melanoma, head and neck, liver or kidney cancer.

This CDR3 is CASSSPRTSASNEQFF. The CDR3 DNA reads TGTGCCAGCAGCTCGCCCCGGACTAGCGCGAGCAATGAGCAGTTCTTC. The chain is built from TRBV7-9 and TRBJ2-1, with 9 bases matching TRBD2. This CDR3 comprises 16 residues. The junction had 10 bases not matched to a gene; V was cut back by 4 bases and J by 6 bases. Germline-derived CDR1 and CDR2 are SEHNR and FQNEAQ (reference sequence).